The rows below give T cell receptor beta chains drawn from one sample of a study of lymphopenia after photon versus proton radiotherapy. Profiled with immunoSEQ multiplex PCR; TCRdb holds only in-frame clones, not every one. The table has under 30,000 clones, about 80% seen once. This specimen was peripheral blood, taken from a patient treated with photon-based radiotherapy. These TCRs come from a man aged 40-49 years with gastric cancer. Both conserved end residues are part of each CDR3. A D gene is named only where the DNA matches it firmly. A clone size is listed for some rows: how often the clone was seen (once, few, many), or a class if it is expanded.

j_gene,d_gene,len,v_gene,abundance,CDR3nt,CDR3aa
TRBJ2-3,TRBD1,16,TRBV2,-,TGTGCCAGCAGCGCAGAAACAGGGGCCAGCACAGATACGCAGTATTTT,CASSAETGASTDTQYF
TRBJ1-6,TRBD1,16,TRBV4-1,few,TGCGCCAGCAGCCAAGATTGGACAGGGACATTTTCACCCCTCCACTTT,CASSQDWTGTFSPLHF
TRBJ1-4,TRBD1,15,TRBV7-9,-,TGTGCCAGCAGCTTAGTATACAGGGGAAATGAAAAACTGTTTTTT,CASSLVYRGNEKLFF
TRBJ1-2,TRBD1,15,TRBV7-9,-,TGTGCCAGCAGCCGCCTTGGACAGGGGGCGTCTGGCTACACCTTC,CASSRLGQGASGYTF
TRBJ2-3,-,12,TRBV9,-,TGTGCCAGCAGCGTAGCTGGAGATACGCAGTATTTT,CASSVAGDTQYF
TRBJ1-3,-,14,TRBV6-1,-,TGTGCCAGCAGGTCCTCGGGAGTTGGAAACACCATATATTTT,CASRSSGVGNTIYF
TRBJ1-6,-,15,TRBV2,-,TGTGCCAGCAGTGGCAGGGGAACGGGGTATTCACCCCTCCACTTT,CASSGRGTGYSPLHF
TRBJ1-2,-,12,TRBV29-1,-,TGCAGCGTCGTTGACAGGCCTATGGGCTACACCTTC,CSVVDRPMGYTF
TRBJ1-5,TRBD1,16,TRBV5-4,-,TGTGCCAGCAGCATACAGGGGATAGATGGCAATCAGCCCCAGCATTTT,CASSIQGIDGNQPQHF
TRBJ2-7,TRBD1,16,TRBV10-3,-,TGTGCCATCAGTGAAAGATCCAGGGGGCAGGTCTACGAGCAGTACTTC,CAISERSRGQVYEQYF
TRBJ1-6,-,15,TRBV6-4,-,TGTGCCAGCAGTGACTCTCCGCGGGGTCATTCACCCCTCCACTTT,CASSDSPRGHSPLHF
TRBJ1-5,TRBD1,14,TRBV28,once,TGTGCCAGCAGTAACAGGGGGGACTATCAGCCCCAGCATTTT,CASSNRGDYQPQHF
TRBJ1-3,-,13,TRBV5-6,-,TGTGCCAGCAGCACGATCTCTGGAAACACCATATATTTT,CASSTISGNTIYF
TRBJ1-2,-,13,TRBV29-1,-,TGCAGCGTTGTCATATTAACTAACTATGGCTACACCTTC,CSVVILTNYGYTF
TRBJ2-2,TRBD2,16,TRBV15,-,TGTGCCACCAGCTCGGGACTAGCGGGGGGAACCGGGGAGCTGTTTTTT,CATSSGLAGGTGELFF
TRBJ2-2,-,15,TRBV5-4,few,TGTGCCAGCAGCTTGGACGGGAAGGGGACCGGGGAGCTGTTTTTT,CASSLDGKGTGELFF
TRBJ1-6,-,15,TRBV2,-,TGTGCCAGCAGAGCTGAAGGATCCTATAATTCACCCCTCCACTTT,CASRAEGSYNSPLHF
TRBJ2-3,-,15,TRBV5-1,few,TGCGCCAGCAGGAAGGCCGGCCAATACACAGATACGCAGTATTTT,CASRKAGQYTDTQYF
TRBJ1-2,-,16,TRBV30,-,TGTGCCTGGAGTAAAAGGGAACGGCAAACTAACTATGGCTACACCTTC,CAWSKRERQTNYGYTF
TRBJ2-7,TRBD1,15,TRBV19,few,TGTGCCAGTAGTATGTCCAGGACAGGGACCAACGAGCAGTACTTC,CASSMSRTGTNEQYF
TRBJ2-7,-,14,TRBV18,medium-sized,TGTGCCAGCTCACCAGGGGTAGGATCCTACGAGCAGTACTTC,CASSPGVGSYEQYF
TRBJ1-3,-,12,TRBV4-2,-,TGTGCCAGCAGCCAAGATGGAAACACCATATATTTT,CASSQDGNTIYF